The clone carrying this TCR beta chain appeared a few times. The target antigen is unknown. Sequencing used immunoSEQ multiplex PCR; TCRdb keeps in-frame clones, though not all of them. Here the sample spans tens of thousands of clones, under 90% being singletons. The sample comes from a study of a mutant IDH1 vaccine in newly diagnosed glioma. For the study at large: Of treated patients, around 62% were men and roughly 40% women, averaging around 42 years.

This CDR3 comprises 16 residues. V lost 3 bases and J lost 5; bases outside the gene matches: 8. CDR1 is LNHDA and CDR2 is SQIVND in the germline V gene (reference sequence). Regarding time point: week 11, during vaccination. Alongside topical imiquimod, each dose of vaccine comprised 300 ug of mutant IDH1 20-mer peptide. Each of the donors came in with new WHO grade 3 or 4 astrocytomas that were IDH1-mutant and ATRX-lost. This TCR came from a man aged 25 to 40 with glioma. Sequencing was performed on PBMCs, taken from a glioma patient whose treatment included an IDH1 peptide vaccine. The rearrangement links TRBV19 to TRBJ1-5, with 9 bases fitting TRBD1. DNA of the CDR3: TGTGCCAGTAGTATGGATACAGGGGGCTGGGATCAGCCCCAGCATTTT. As protein: CASSMDTGGWDQPQHF.